This record looks at one T cell receptor beta chain sequence and its context. The antigen remains unidentified. This entry comes from a study of CD8 T cells in ankylosing spondylitis. Study observations and caveats: Significantly higher representation of disease-linked clones was reported for matched ankylosing spondylitis synovial fluid.

Scientists made TCR beta libraries using quantitative 5'-RACE with molecular barcodes. TCRdb reprocessed the 5' RACE reads with MiXCR, giving one entry per CDR3 protein. This repertoire shows roughly 160,000 distinct CDR3 sequences, roughly 10% found once; its top ten account for around 15%. CDR1 is SEHNR, CDR2 FQNEAQ, per germline (reference sequence). Trimming stripped 6 bases from V and 5 bases from J, with 8 bases between. The CDR3 contains 12 residues. The sample taken for sequencing was blood, either unsorted or a sorted T cell fraction (not recorded which). This chain connects TRBV7-9 to TRBJ1-5; D unclear. The sequence derives from a female donor with ankylosing spondylitis or in good health (not recorded which). In nucleotides, the CDR3 is TGTGCCAGCAGGCGTGGGGATCAGCCCCAGCATTTT. Translation: CASRRGDQPQHF.